A selection of T cell receptor beta chains follows, all from one sample in a study of cytotoxic CD8 clonotypes in ibrutinib-treated CLL. Using immunoSEQ multiplex PCR, the repertoire was profiled, and TCRdb retains in-frame clones only, with some absent. The sample consists of approximately 320,000 clones, approximately 67% of them appearing once. The sequences come from PBMCs, collected after 36 months of ibrutinib treatment. All receptors come from a human donor with chronic lymphocytic leukemia. The CDR3 runs from the conserved cysteine through the conserved F or W. D genes are given only for firm matches. Not every row has a clone size; where given, it reads once, few, many or a size class.

cdr3_length d_call j_call clone_size v_call cdr3_nt cdr3_aa
14 TRBD2 TRBJ2-7 NA TRBV27 TGTGCCAGCAGCTTAAAGCGGGGGGGCAACGAGCAGTACTTC CASSLKRGGNEQYF
15 NA TRBJ2-7 NA TRBV7-2 TGTGCCAGCAGCCTCACCCCGCAGGGCTCCTACGAGCAGTACTTC CASSLTPQGSYEQYF
14 NA TRBJ2-7 NA TRBV4-2 TGTGCCAGCAGCCAAGCCAGGGTGGGCTACGAGCAGTACTTC CASSQARVGYEQYF
15 NA TRBJ1-5 NA TRBV28 TGTGCCAGCAGTTATACAGGGTTGATCAATCAGCCCCAGCATTTT CASSYTGLINQPQHF
17 TRBD2 TRBJ2-1 NA TRBV7-9 TGTGCCAGCAGCTTACCTGGCGGGCTAGCGGTTTACAATGAGCAGTTCTTC CASSLPGGLAVYNEQFF
15 NA TRBJ1-6 few TRBV27 TGTGCCAGCAGTTCGGTGGCAGCCGGGGATTCACCCCTCCACTTT CASSSVAAGDSPLHF
19 TRBD1 TRBJ1-1 NA TRBV11-2 TGTGCCAGCAGCCAGACAGGGGGCGCTGGTTGGGACCCGAACACTGAAGCTTTCTTT CASSQTGGAGWDPNTEAFF
10 NA TRBJ2-3 NA TRBV20-1 TGCAGTGCTCTGAGGGATACGCAGTATTTT CSALRDTQYF
18 TRBD1 TRBJ1-3 NA TRBV7-2 TGTGCCAGCAGCTTAGGGGCAGGGGGCGCATTGTCTGGAAACACCATATATTTT CASSLGAGGALSGNTIYF
14 NA TRBJ1-1 NA TRBV4-1 TGCGCCAGCAGCCAAGTGGGGGCCCACACTGAAGCTTTCTTT CASSQVGAHTEAFF
15 NA TRBJ2-7 NA TRBV5-1 TGCGCCAGCAGCTTGTTGGGACTCAGCTCCTACGAGCAGTACTTC CASSLLGLSSYEQYF
15 NA TRBJ2-7 NA TRBV4-3 TGCGCCAGCAGCCAAGAAGTAGCCATTGGCTACGAGCAGTACTTC CASSQEVAIGYEQYF
13 NA TRBJ1-2 NA TRBV6-5 TGTGCCAGCAGCAGGGAGAGGGGCTATGGCTACACCTTC CASSRERGYGYTF
15 NA TRBJ2-2 few TRBV5-4 TGTGCCAGCAGCTTAAGGACTGTGGACACCGGGGAGCTGTTTTTT CASSLRTVDTGELFF
20 NA TRBJ2-3 NA TRBV7-3 TGTGCCAGCAGCATACGGACAGGGGAAGGTGCGGGAGGGGGCGCAGATACGCAGTATTTT CASSIRTGEGAGGGADTQYF
16 NA TRBJ2-1 NA TRBV19 TGTGCCAGTAGTATCCTTGCCGGGAAGTCCTACAATGAGCAGTTCTTC CASSILAGKSYNEQFF
14 NA TRBJ1-2 NA TRBV27 TGTGCCAGCAGGGATAGGGTAGGGGGCTATGGCTACACCTTC CASRDRVGGYGYTF
16 NA TRBJ1-3 few TRBV5-1 TGCGCCAGCAGCTTGGGCGGCAGGGCGGCTGGAAACACCATATATTTT CASSLGGRAAGNTIYF
17 TRBD2 TRBJ2-3 NA TRBV2 TGTGCCAGCAGCCCCACCGTAGGACTAGCAAGCACAGATACGCAGTATTTT CASSPTVGLASTDTQYF
14 TRBD1 TRBJ2-7 few TRBV7-9 TGTGCCAGCAGCCTGCCGGGACAGATGTACGAGCAGTACTTC CASSLPGQMYEQYF